This T cell receptor (beta chain) was sequenced for a study of T cells in Graves' hyperthyroidism and ophthalmopathy. At the level of the study: Peripheral blood was collected at initial diagnosis, before any treatment.

Amplification targeted TCR beta CDR3 regions from RNA transcripts. HTBI primers drove first-round RT-PCR of the TCR CDR3. From the multiplex PCR reads, TCRdb called clonotypes with MiXCR, one entry per CDR3 protein. The sample has roughly 500,000 distinct CDR3 sequences; around a quarter are singletons. The CDR3 has 14 amino acids. Germline assignment: CDR1 MNHEY and CDR2 SMNVEV (reference sequence). V was pared by 0 bases and J by 4 bases, with 10 bases between. Findings and caveats of the study: Ophthalmopathy and stable hyperthyroidism were separated by a 13 V-J model.

This clonotype has ten or more counts. What it binds is unknown. Input material: blood. The sequence was obtained from a woman aged 25 to 39 with Graves' ophthalmopathy. This chain links TRBV27 with TRBJ2-7; D perhaps matches TRBD1 (5 bases). This chain's CDR3 is CASSLSVDTYEQYF. As DNA, the CDR3 is TGTGCCAGCAGTTTATCGGTGGACACTTACGAGCAGTACTTC.